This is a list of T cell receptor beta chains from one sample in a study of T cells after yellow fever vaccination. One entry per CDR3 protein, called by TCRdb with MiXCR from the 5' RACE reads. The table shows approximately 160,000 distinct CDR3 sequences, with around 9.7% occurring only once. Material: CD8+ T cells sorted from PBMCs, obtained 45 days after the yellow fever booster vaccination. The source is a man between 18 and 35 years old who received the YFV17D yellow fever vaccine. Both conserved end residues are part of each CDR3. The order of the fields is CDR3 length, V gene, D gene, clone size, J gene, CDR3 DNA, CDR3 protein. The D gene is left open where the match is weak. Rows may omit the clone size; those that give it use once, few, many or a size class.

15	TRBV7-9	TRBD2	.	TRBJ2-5	TGTGCCAGCAGCCGGGGACTAGCGGGCCGAGAGACCCAGTACTTC	CASSRGLAGRETQYF
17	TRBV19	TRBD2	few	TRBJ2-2	TGTGCCAGTGAGGGACTAGCGGCGAAAACGAACACCGGGGAGCTGTTTTTT	CASEGLAAKTNTGELFF
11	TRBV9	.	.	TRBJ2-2	TGTGCCAGCAGCACCTCCGGGGAGCTGTTTTTT	CASSTSGELFF
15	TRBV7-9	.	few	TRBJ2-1	TGTGCCAGCAGCTTAGTTCTACTGGGGGCACATGAGCAGTTCTTC	CASSLVLLGAHEQFF
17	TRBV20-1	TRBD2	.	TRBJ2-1	TGCAGTGCTAGAGCAGGGCTAGCGGCGTTTCTGAACAATGAGCAGTTCTTC	CSARAGLAAFLNNEQFF
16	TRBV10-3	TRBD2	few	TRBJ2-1	TGTGCCATCAGTGAATCGGTCCAGCGGGGTTACGATGAGCAGTTCTTC	CAISESVQRGYDEQFF
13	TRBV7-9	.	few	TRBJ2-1	TGTGCCAGCAGCTTAGCATCCTACAATGAGCAGTTCTTC	CASSLASYNEQFF
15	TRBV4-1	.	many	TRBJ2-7	TGCGCCAGCAGCCAATCCGCCGCCAGGAACTACGAGCAGTACTTC	CASSQSAARNYEQYF
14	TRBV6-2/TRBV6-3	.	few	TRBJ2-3	TGTGCCAGCAGATCCCTGACAGGCACAGATACGCAGTATTTT	CASRSLTGTDTQYF
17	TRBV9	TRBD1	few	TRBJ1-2	TGTGCCAGCAGCGTTTCCGGGACAGGGGCCTTTGGCTATGGCTACACCTTC	CASSVSGTGAFGYGYTF
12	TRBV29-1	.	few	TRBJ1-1	TGCAGCGTGCTAAGCTTGAACACTGAAGCTTTCTTT	CSVLSLNTEAFF
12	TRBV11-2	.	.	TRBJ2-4	TGTGCCAGCAGCTTAGGTGGCCTAGGGCTGTACTTC	CASSLGGLGLYF
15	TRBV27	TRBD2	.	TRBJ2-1	TGTGCCAGCAGTTTATCGGTCCGGGGAGGGAGTGAGCAGTTCTTC	CASSLSVRGGSEQFF
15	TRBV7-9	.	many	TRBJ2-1	TGTGCCAGCAGCCAGGGACGGGGACCGTACAATGAGCAGTTCTTC	CASSQGRGPYNEQFF
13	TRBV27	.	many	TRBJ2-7	TGTGCCAGCGGGACTTCTAGTAGGGGCGAGCAGTACTTC	CASGTSSRGEQYF
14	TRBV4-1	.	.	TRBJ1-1	TGCGCCAGCAGCCAATCTGTGGGGAGGCCTGAAGCTTTCTTT	CASSQSVGRPEAFF
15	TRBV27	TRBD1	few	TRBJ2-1	TGTGCCAGCAGTGCCGGGACAGGGGGCAACAATGAGCAGTTCTTC	CASSAGTGGNNEQFF
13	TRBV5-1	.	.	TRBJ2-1	TGCGCCAGCAGCTTGAGAGGTGACAATGAGCAGTTCTTC	CASSLRGDNEQFF
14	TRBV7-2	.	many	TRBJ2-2	TGTGCCAGCAGCTTAGTGGGGAGCACCGGGGAGCTGTTTTTT	CASSLVGSTGELFF
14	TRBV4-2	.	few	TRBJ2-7	TGTGCCAGCAGCCAAGATTGGACAGCACGCGAGCAGTACTTC	CASSQDWTAREQYF
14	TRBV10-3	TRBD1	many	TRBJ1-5	TGTGCCATCAGTGAGGACAGGGAGAGTCAGCCCCAGCATTTT	CAISEDRESQPQHF
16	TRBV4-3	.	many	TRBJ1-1	TGCGCCAGCAGCCCACTCGAGGGGAAGGGGAACACTGAAGCTTTCTTT	CASSPLEGKGNTEAFF
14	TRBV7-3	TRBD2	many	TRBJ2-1	TGTGCCAGCAGCCTTAGCGGGGGGGCGGCTGAGCAGTTCTTC	CASSLSGGAAEQFF
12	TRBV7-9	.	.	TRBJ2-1	TGTGCCAGCAGCTTATACTACAATGAGCAGTTCTTC	CASSLYYNEQFF
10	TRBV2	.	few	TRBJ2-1	TGTGCCAGCAGTGATCTGGAGCAGTTCTTC	CASSDLEQFF
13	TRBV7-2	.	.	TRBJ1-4	TGTGCCAGCAGCTTATGGGGCACGATAGAACTGTTTTTT	CASSLWGTIELFF
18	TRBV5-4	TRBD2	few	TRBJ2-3	TGTGCCAGCAGCTTGGATCGGTCTAGCGGACGAAGCACAGATACGCAGTATTTT	CASSLDRSSGRSTDTQYF
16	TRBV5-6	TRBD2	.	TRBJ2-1	TGTGCCAGCAGCTCCAGAGGAGGACTAGCGGGCGGTGAGCAGTTCTTC	CASSSRGGLAGGEQFF
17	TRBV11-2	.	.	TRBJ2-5	TGTGCCAGCAGCTTAGATCTTTGGTCAGGGGGGCAAGAGACCCAGTACTTC	CASSLDLWSGGQETQYF
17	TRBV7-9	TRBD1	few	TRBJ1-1	TGTGCCAGCAGCTTAGCCCCGGGACAGGGGGCAAACACTGAAGCTTTCTTT	CASSLAPGQGANTEAFF